One and the same sample provided the 3 T cell receptor beta chains below, sequenced in a study of blood T cell repertoires in COVID-19 (dated by TCRdb to about 2020). The library was generated by the immunoSEQ multiplex PCR assay. Not all clones reach the TCRdb copy of this immuneACCESS table, which keeps in-frame sequences only. Checked studies attribute under half of the gap to unresolved V genes and leave the rest unexplained. Within this sample are 310,000 or so clones, with about nine tenths of them counted one time only. About 9.4% of the sample is taken by the ten largest. The specimen sequenced was PBMCs or T cells enriched from blood (not recorded which). The receptors shown here come from a woman aged 18-30 years who had recovered from COVID-19.

The chain combines TRBV3-1 (or the pseudogene TRBV3-2) with TRBJ2-7, with D possibly matching TRBD2 (6 bases). The CDR3 is 15 amino acids. Trimming took off 1 base at V and 5 bases at J, with 15 bases between the two ends. Germline V gene sequence: CDR1 LGHDT, CDR2 YNNKEL (reference sequence). As DNA, the CDR3 is TGTGCCAGCAGCCAAGCTACTAGCTTGGTCGACGAGCAGTACTTC. Its translation is CASSQATSLVDEQYF.

This rearrangement joins TRBV28 to TRBJ1-4, with 8 bases fitting TRBD1. V was pared by 5 bases and J by 4 bases, with 6 bases of the junction left unmatched. The length of the CDR3 is 15 residues. CDR1 and CDR2 (germline): MDHEN, SYDVKM. The CDR3 sequence: CASSRTGPINEKLFF. CDR3 nucleotide sequence: TGTGCCAGCAGTCGGACAGGGCCCATTAATGAAAAACTGTTTTTT.

V usage is TRBV5-1 and J usage is TRBJ1-1; D is perhaps TRBD1 (6 bases). The CDR3 is 13 amino acids. Germline V gene lookup returns CDR1 SGHRS and CDR2 YFSETQ. V lost 3 bases and J 5 bases, leaving 11 bases between the germline ends. As DNA, the CDR3 is TGCGCCAGCAGCTGGGAGGGGGGAACTGAAGCTTTCTTT. Its translation: CASSWEGGTEAFF.